The rows below give T cell receptor beta chains drawn from one sample of a study of blood T cells in healthy people across ages. TCRdb used MiXCR to reprocess the 5' RACE reads, holding one entry per CDR3 protein. The sample consists of roughly 500,000 distinct CDR3 sequences, 27% of them appearing once. The sequencing sample was made of blood. These receptors all come from a woman aged 65 to 85 in good health. Both conserved end residues are part of each CDR3. The D gene is left open where the match is weak. A clone size is listed for some rows: how often the clone was seen (once, few, many), or a class if it is expanded.

clone_size	d_call	j_call	v_call	cdr3_nt	cdr3_aa
NA	NA	TRBJ1-2	TRBV7-9	TGTGCCCGCAGCTTACAAGGCCACTATGGCTACACCTTC	CARSLQGHYGYTF
NA	NA	TRBJ1-1	TRBV4-1	TGCGCCAGCAGGCATAGTACAGGGCGGAAGACTGAAGCTTTCTTT	CASRHSTGRKTEAFF
few	TRBD1	TRBJ1-1	TRBV6-5	TGTGCCAGCAGTTACTCGGGAGGGGGCAGGAGCGCTGAAGCTTTCTTT	CASSYSGGGRSAEAFF
NA	NA	TRBJ1-4	TRBV20-1	TGCAGTGCTAGAGGGGCAACAGGGTCCACTAATGAAAAACTGTTTTTT	CSARGATGSTNEKLFF
few	NA	TRBJ2-7	TRBV14	TGTGCCAGCAGCCAAGAGGATAGTAGCGAGCAGTACTTC	CASSQEDSSEQYF
few	NA	TRBJ1-1	TRBV5-3	TGTGCCAGAAGCTTGATCCCGCCGAGGGGGGGGCAGGGCACTGAAGCTTTCTTT	CARSLIPPRGGQGTEAFF
NA	NA	TRBJ2-2	TRBV5-5	TGTGCCAGCAGCCCGACGTACACCGGGGAGCTGTTTTTT	CASSPTYTGELFF
NA	NA	TRBJ2-4	TRBV7-6	TGTGCCAGCAGCCCGGGACTCACAAACATTCAGTACTTC	CASSPGLTNIQYF
few	TRBD1	TRBJ2-5	TRBV5-6	TGTGCCAGCACCTTAGGGGACAGGCTTCAAGAGACCCAGTACTTC	CASTLGDRLQETQYF
few	TRBD2	TRBJ2-5	TRBV27	TGTGCCAGCAGTCGAGAGCGGGGGCGAGAGACCCAGTACTTC	CASSRERGRETQYF
few	NA	TRBJ2-1	TRBV20-1	TGCAGTGCTAGAGACGAGGTCATCTCCTACAATGAGCAGTTCTTC	CSARDEVISYNEQFF